What follows are 20 T cell receptor beta chains derived from one specimen sequenced in a study of T-cell reconstitution after alpha-beta-depleted transplantation in children. It was with unique molecular identifiers that the TCRbeta library was prepared. TCRdb processed the PCR reads anew with MiXCR; each CDR3 protein has one entry. The table shows 200,000 to 300,000 distinct CDR3 sequences, with less than 9% occurring only once. Specimen: PBMCs, mostly from graft donor cells, collected 180 days after TCRalphabeta/CD19-depleted stem cell transplant. These receptors were collected from a male patient aged 10-17 years who had a stem cell transplant for acute lymphoblastic leukemia, so the T cells may come from the graft donor.

In its sample, this clonotype was seen many times. V is TRBV5-1 and J is TRBJ2-1; D not resolved. Germline lookup yields CDR1 SGHRS and CDR2 YFSETQ. V was shortened by 2 bases and J by 9 bases, with 12 bases between the two germline ends. The CDR3 spans 13 residues. The CDR3 region has the DNA TGCGCCAGCAGCTTAAGTGGGGAAGGTGAGCAGTTCTTC. Protein sequence: CASSLSGEGEQFF.

This clonotype was recorded at least ten times. The chain joins TRBV7-9 to TRBJ2-7; 10 bases align to TRBD1. Germline V lookup: CDR1 SEHNR, CDR2 FQNEAQ (reference sequence). J lost 4 bases, V lost 6 bases, and 9 bases had no gene match. CDR3 length: 15 amino acids. The chain's CDR3 is CASSRTGGNGYEQYF. The CDR3 bases are TGTGCCAGCAGTCGGACAGGGGGGAATGGGTACGAGCAGTACTTC.

This clonotype showed up just a few times. The chain recombines TRBV28 with TRBJ2-2, with D hard to call. V was clipped by 5 bases and J by 8 bases, with 9 bases between them. CDR1 MDHEN and CDR2 SYDVKM come from the germline V gene. The CDR3 runs to 12 residues. The CDR3 DNA follows: TGTGCCAGCAGTCCAATGGGGGGGGAGCTGTTTTTT. Translated, it gives CASSPMGGELFF.

With respect to this clonotype: Since a much larger clone is just one base distant, this may be a read error. This sequence joins TRBV2 and TRBJ2-1; D tentatively reads TRBD1 or TRBD2 (5 bases each). This CDR3 has 17 residues. Germline lookup yields CDR1 SNHLY and CDR2 FYNNEI. CDR3 region: CASSEAVRDGPWHERFF. DNA for the CDR3: TGTGCCAGCAGTGAAGCGGTCCGGGACGGACCATGGCATGAGCGGTTCTTC.

This clonotype was observed a handful of times. The J gene is TRBJ2-2, the V gene TRBV9, with 9 bases lining up with TRBD2. Germline V gene data show CDR1 as SGDLS and CDR2 as YYNGEE. V lost 0 bases and J lost 8; bases outside the gene matches: 20. CDR3 size: 20 residues. The CDR3 spells CASSVAETPQSAGGGGELFF. In DNA form, the CDR3 reads TGTGCCAGCAGCGTAGCGGAGACCCCCCAGTCGGCGGGGGGGGGTGGGGAGCTGTTTTTT.

The sample holds many counts of this clonotype. The chain joins TRBV24-1 to TRBJ2-5; D might be TRBD2 (5 bases). This CDR3 has 12 residues. Trimming pared 3 bases from V and 9 bases from J, leaving 10 bases between. The germline gives CDR1 KGHDR, CDR2 SFDVKD. CDR3 in amino acids: CATSDTTSSQYF. The CDR3 DNA sequence: TGTGCCACCAGTGATACAACTAGTTCCCAGTACTTC.

This clonotype was observed at least ten times. The chain has TRBV19 and TRBJ2-3; D is unresolved. The CDR3 covers 15 residues. The V end was cut by 10 bases, the J end by 2 bases, with 19 bases between. Per germline, CDR1 LNHDA and CDR2 SQIVND (reference sequence). CDR3 amino acids: CATNPAKGFTDTQYF. The CDR3 nucleotides read TGTGCCACAAACCCGGCAAAGGGTTTCACAGATACGCAGTATTTT.

This clonotype was picked up many times. This chain joins TRBV12-3 or TRBV12-4 and TRBJ2-1; 11 positions match TRBD2. V trimming: 5 bases; J trimming: 3 bases; junction bases outside the gene matches: 3. This CDR3 is built from 15 residues. Here the CDR3 reads CASSPLAGVYNEQFF. CDR3 bases: TGTGCCAGCAGTCCACTAGCGGGAGTCTACAATGAGCAGTTCTTC.

This clonotype came up many times. The V and J genes are TRBV29-1 and TRBJ2-2, with 9 nucleotides matching TRBD2. Per germline, CDR1 SQVTM and CDR2 ANQGSEA. The CDR3 contains 15 residues. J was trimmed by 1 base and V by 1 base; bases with no gene match: 1. The CDR3 DNA reads TGCAGCGTTGAAGGGACTAGCGAGAACACCGGGGAGCTGTTTTTT. It yields the protein CSVEGTSENTGELFF.

The sample holds many counts of this clonotype. This chain joins TRBV12-3 or TRBV12-4 and TRBJ2-2, with D perhaps given as TRBD1 or TRBD2 (5 bases each). The ends were cut back, 6 bases at V and 10 bases at J, with 18 bases in the middle. This CDR3 spans 14 amino acids. DNA of the CDR3: TGTGCCAGCAGCCTCAGGAGGCTACAGGTGGAGCTGTTTTTT. Translation: CASSLRRLQVELFF.

The sample holds a few counts of this clonotype. This chain connects TRBV5-1 to TRBJ2-3, with 7 bases lining up with TRBD2. The trim removed 4 bases at V and 3 bases at J, leaving 11 bases unmatched. There are 16 residues in the CDR3. Germline CDR1 and CDR2: SGHRS and YFSETQ. CDR3 amino acids: CASSLEGRAGTDTQYF. For the CDR3, the DNA is TGCGCCAGCAGCCTCGAGGGGAGGGCGGGAACAGATACGCAGTATTTT.

In this sample, this clonotype turned up many times. The chain joins TRBV11-2 to TRBJ2-3; 7 positions match TRBD1. J was trimmed by 11 bases and V by 5 bases; bases with no gene match: 7. Germline assignment: CDR1 SGHAT and CDR2 FQNNGV. This CDR3 is built from 12 residues. CDR3 loop: CASSKRQGEQYF. CDR3 DNA sequence: TGTGCCAGCAGCAAACGACAGGGTGAGCAGTATTTT. The entire variable domain, with the rest obtained from reference TRBV11-2 and TRBJ2-3, is as follows: EAGVAQSPRYKIIEKRQSVAFWCNPISGHATLYWYQQILGQGPKLLIQFQNNGVVDDSQLPKDRFSAERLKGVDSTLKIQPAKLEDSAVYLCASSKRQGEQYFGPGTRLTVL.

The sample holds many counts of this clonotype. This chain connects TRBV28 to TRBJ2-7, with TRBD1 matching over 8 bases. The germline CDR1 and CDR2 sequences are MDHEN and SYDVKM. V dropped 2 bases and J dropped 0; count of bases not matched to a gene: 6. This CDR3 has 16 amino acids. The DNA of the CDR3 is TGTGCCAGCAGTTTACAGACAGGGGCGTTCTCCTACGAGCAGTACTTC. Its protein product is CASSLQTGAFSYEQYF.

This clonotype was counted at least ten times. This rearrangement joins TRBV7-8 to TRBJ2-1; no clear D gene. V lost 10 bases and J 4 bases, leaving 8 bases between the germline ends. Germline V gene data show CDR1 as SGHVS and CDR2 as FQNEAQ. The CDR3 is made up of 11 amino acids. DNA of the CDR3: TGTGCCACCCACCAATACAATGAGCAGTTCTTC. It yields the protein CATHQYNEQFF.

This clonotype was counted many times. J is TRBJ2-1 and V is TRBV3-1; D possibly corresponds to TRBD2 (5 bases). Per germline, CDR1 LGHDT and CDR2 YNNKEL (reference sequence). The V gene lost 10 bases and the J gene lost 0 bases, with 13 bases spanning the gap. This CDR3 spans 14 amino acids. For the CDR3, the DNA is TGTGCCAACCCCGGGGTCCTCTCCTACAATGAGCAGTTCTTC. Protein sequence: CANPGVLSYNEQFF.

The sample holds many counts of this clonotype. The V and J genes are TRBV10-3 and TRBJ1-5, with no clear D. V dropped 3 bases and J dropped 4 bases, with 13 bases sitting between them. The CDR3 covers 15 residues. Germline CDR1 and CDR2: ENHRY and SYGVKD. CDR3 sequence reads: CAISDETAYNQPQHF. The DNA for the CDR3 is TGTGCCATCAGTGATGAAACAGCTTATAATCAGCCCCAGCATTTT.

The sample holds a few counts of this clonotype. This CDR3 reads CASSPRGRAYEQYF. The DNA of the CDR3 is TGTGCCAGCTCACCACGGGGACGGGCCTACGAGCAGTACTTC. The V gene is TRBV18, the J gene TRBJ2-7; D tentatively reads TRBD1 or TRBD2 (5 bases each). Trimming removed 1 base at V and 2 bases at J, with 9 bases between. CDR1 is KGHSH, CDR2 LQKENI, per germline. The CDR3 has 14 residues.

The sample holds many counts of this clonotype. The rearrangement uses TRBV11-2 and TRBJ1-1; tentatively, D is TRBD1 (5 bases). V shed 5 bases and J shed 0 bases, with 13 bases lying between them. The CDR3 has 15 amino acids. Germline V gives CDR1 SGHAT, CDR2 FQNNGV. The CDR3 bases are TGTGCCAGCAGCCCCCCAAGGGGTCTGAACACTGAAGCTTTCTTT. It yields the protein CASSPPRGLNTEAFF.

At least ten counts were recorded for this clonotype. The genes are TRBV5-1 and TRBJ2-3, with D unresolved. Trimming took 4 bases from V and 7 from J, leaving 13 bases between them. The germline V gene has CDR1 SGHRS and CDR2 YFSETQ. This CDR3 spans 13 amino acids. In DNA form, the CDR3 reads TGCGCCAGCAGCCCGGTAAAGGCATATACGCAGTATTTT. It yields the protein CASSPVKAYTQYF.

This clonotype was observed many times. The CDR3 nucleotides are TGTGCCAGCAGGCAAATAACGGGGTGGAGCTCCTATAATTCACCCCTCCACTTT. Translating it yields CASRQITGWSSYNSPLHF. The rearrangement joins TRBV2 to TRBJ1-6; D remains ambiguous. The length of the CDR3 is 18 residues. Germline assignment: CDR1 SNHLY and CDR2 FYNNEI. V was cut by 6 bases and J by 0 bases, with 18 bases left in between. Using reference TRBV2 and TRBJ1-6 for the parts outside the CDR3, the full variable domain is EPEVTQTPSHQVTQMGQEVILRCVPISNHLYFYWYRQILGQKVEFLVSFYNNEISEKSEIFDDQFSVERPDGSNFTLKIRSTKLEDSAMYFCASRQITGWSSYNSPLHFGNGTRLTVT.